This TCR beta chain originates from a study of OX40 agonist ivuxolimab in advanced cancers. This clone was detected only a few times. Sequencing was performed with immunoSEQ multiplex PCR; in TCRdb, only in-frame clones are kept and a portion is missing. The sample records approximately 80,000 clones, approximately 94% being singletons. CDR3 length: 15 amino acids. Looked up from germline, CDR1 is LGHNA and CDR2 is YSLEER. The ends lost 5 bases at V and 8 bases at J; junction bases unmatched: 11. The source of this sequence is an adult with an advanced solid tumor such as melanoma, head and neck, liver or kidney cancer. V usage is TRBV4-3 and J usage is TRBJ1-4; 7 nucleotides match TRBD1. The material was CD4+ or CD8+ T cells sorted from blood, obtained in a trial of the OX40 agonist ivuxolimab. CDR3 sequence (DNA): TGCGCCAGCAGCGATGGGAGGGGGCAGGTGGAAAAACTGTTTTTT. Amino acid sequence: CASSDGRGQVEKLFF.